These 2 T cell receptor beta chains came from one sample sequenced in a study of shared clonotypes between healthy human individuals. TCRdb keeps only in-frame clones here, not all; method: immunoSEQ multiplex PCR. The sample has under 1,100,000 clones; about 75% are singletons. Sequenced sample: memory CD4+ T cells sorted from blood. Subset: CD45RA-negative fraction. Every receptor here comes from a young man in good health.

The chain has TRBV30 and TRBJ2-1; 10 bases align to TRBD2. The CDR3 has 18 residues. CDR1 and CDR2 from the germline V gene are GTSNPN and SVGIG (reference sequence). V shed 0 bases, J shed 4 bases, and the junction held 12 bases outside the gene matches. The CDR3 is CAWSVRPPLAGVYNEQFF. CDR3 DNA: TGTGCCTGGAGTGTACGCCCCCCGCTAGCGGGGGTTTACAATGAGCAGTTCTTC. Together with reference TRBV30 and TRBJ2-1, the CDR3 gives the full variable domain: SQTIHQWPATLVQPVGSPLSLECTVEGTSNPNLYWYRQAAGRGLQLLFYSVGIGQISSEVPQNLSASRPQDRQFILSSKKLLLSDSGFYLCAWSVRPPLAGVYNEQFFGPGTRLTVL.

This rearrangement joins TRBV30 to TRBJ1-3; 9 nucleotides match TRBD1. The CDR3 spans 17 residues. Trimming at V came to 0 bases and at J to 0 bases, leaving 6 bases not matched to a gene. Germline V gives CDR1 GTSNPN, CDR2 SVGIG (reference sequence). CDR3 residues: CAWSVVDRGISGNTIYF. The CDR3 DNA reads TGTGCCTGGAGTGTAGTGGACAGGGGAATCTCTGGAAACACCATATATTTT.